These 25 T cell receptor beta chains share one sample of origin, sequenced in a study of Graves' ophthalmopathy and Graves' hyperthyroidism. RNA transcripts served as template for amplifying TCR beta CDR3 sequences. HTBI primers were used in a first-round RT-PCR, which preceded a second-round multiplex PCR. MiXCR, run by TCRdb on the multiplex PCR reads, gives a single entry per CDR3 protein. The repertoire has 650,000 to 800,000 distinct CDR3 sequences, over 40% of them found once; the top ten carry roughly 3%. The source material was peripheral blood. These receptors all come from an adult man with Graves' ophthalmopathy.

The table lists this clonotype with a few counts. The chain is built from TRBV4-1 and TRBJ1-1; D unresolved. The CDR3 length is 12 residues. Trimming left V 7 bases short and J 6 bases short, with 12 bases between. CDR1 is MGHRA, CDR2 YSYEKL, per germline. CDR3 residues: CASKPDHAEAFF. The DNA for the CDR3 is TGCGCCAGCAAGCCGGATCACGCTGAAGCTTTCTTT.

The chain combines TRBV29-1 with TRBJ2-7, with TRBD1 as a possible D gene (5 bases). In germline, CDR1 is SQVTM, CDR2 ANQGSEA. The CDR3 is 13 residues long. V gave up 4 bases and J gave up 0 bases, with 10 bases separating them. The CDR3 nucleotides read TGCAGCGTTGGCAGGGCAGGCTCCTACGAGCAGTACTTC. This encodes CSVGRAGSYEQYF.

This clonotype was detected ten times or more. This chain connects TRBV7-2 to TRBJ1-6, with unresolved D. The CDR3 loop spans 15 amino acids. Per germline, CDR1 SGHTA and CDR2 FQGNSA. Trimming stripped 7 bases from V and 0 bases from J, with 10 bases between. DNA for the CDR3: TGTGCCAGCACCTATGCGAGCTCCTATAATTCACCCCTCCACTTT. It codes for CASTYASSYNSPLHF.

The chain is built from TRBV20-1 and TRBJ1-4; 8 nucleotides match TRBD1. Germline V gene data show CDR1 as DFQATT and CDR2 as SNEGSKA (reference sequence). V was pared by 3 bases and J by 6 bases, with 0 bases of the junction left unmatched. The CDR3 totals 12 residues. CDR3 nucleotides: TGCAGTGCTAGGGACAGGGATGAAAAACTGTTTTTT. Translated, it gives CSARDRDEKLFF.

In this sample, this clonotype turned up many times. The chain uses TRBV20-1 and TRBJ2-6; D remains ambiguous. V shed 5 bases and J shed 0 bases, with 8 bases lying between them. The CDR3 contains 14 residues. Germline V gives CDR1 DFQATT, CDR2 SNEGSKA (reference sequence). The CDR3 DNA reads TGCAGTGCTGAACCCTCCTCTGGGGCCAACGTCCTGACTTTC. Translation gives CSAEPSSGANVLTF.

This clonotype was counted between two and nine times. The J gene is TRBJ1-2, the V gene TRBV5-1; D unclear. Per the germline V gene, CDR1 is SGHRS and CDR2 is YFSETQ. The CDR3 is 16 residues long. The V end lost 4 bases, the J end lost 2 bases, and 18 bases lay between the germline ends. CDR3 in amino acids: CASSLIGRVANYGYTF. The CDR3 DNA sequence: TGCGCCAGCAGCCTCATAGGAAGGGTCGCGAACTATGGCTACACCTTC.

This clonotype was detected many times. The rearrangement uses TRBV7-8 and TRBJ1-1; 7 bases are a match to TRBD1. V lost 5 bases to trimming and J lost 0 bases; unmatched junction nucleotides: 6. This CDR3 is 15 amino acids long. Germline-derived CDR1 and CDR2 are SGHVS and FQNEAQ. The CDR3 bases are TGTGCCAGCAGCGCAGGACAGGTTATGAACACTGAAGCTTTCTTT. Its protein is CASSAGQVMNTEAFF.

This clonotype was picked up many times. The V call is TRBV29-1, the J call TRBJ2-2; D uncertain. Germline CDR1 reads SQVTM; CDR2 reads ANQGSEA. V was pared by 1 base and J by 3 bases, with 12 bases between. This CDR3 is 15 amino acids long. As DNA, the CDR3 is TGCAGCGTTGAAGTGGGTAGACTGCACACCGGGGAGCTGTTTTTT. Encoded protein: CSVEVGRLHTGELFF.

This clonotype was counted many times. The chain carries TRBV10-3 and TRBJ2-7; the match to TRBD1 covers 7 bases. The V and J ends lost 6 bases and 2 bases, in that order; junction bases with no gene match: 7. Germline V gives CDR1 ENHRY, CDR2 SYGVKD. The CDR3 consists of 14 residues. The CDR3 DNA sequence: TGTGCCATCAGCCCAGGGGGAGCTGCCTACGAGCAGTACTTC. It is translated as CAISPGGAAYEQYF.

In nucleotides, the CDR3 is TGTGCCATCAGTGAGCGGGGGGGCCAAGAGACCCAGTACTTC. Residues: CAISERGGQETQYF. The rearrangement links TRBV10-3 to TRBJ2-5; 8 nucleotides align to TRBD2. Germline CDR1 reads ENHRY; CDR2 reads SYGVKD. The ends lost 2 bases at V and 1 base at J; junction bases unmatched: 0. CDR3 size: 14 residues.

This clonotype was recorded at least ten times. The chain carries TRBV2 and TRBJ1-5; D uncertain. V lost 5 bases to trimming and J lost 5 bases, with 10 bases between them. CDR1 is SNHLY, CDR2 FYNNEI, per germline. The CDR3 covers 13 residues. CDR3 in amino acids: CASSLTEYQPQHF. The DNA for the CDR3 is TGTGCCAGCAGTTTAACAGAATATCAGCCCCAGCATTTT.

The chain is built from TRBV11-1 and TRBJ2-7, with D possibly being TRBD1 or TRBD2 (5 bases each). Looked up from germline, CDR1 is SGHAT and CDR2 is FQDESV (reference sequence). V shed 6 bases and J shed 1 base, with 16 bases lying between them. The CDR3 runs 15 residues. CDR3: CASSLSSGASYEQYF. The CDR3 DNA reads as TGTGCCAGCAGTTTATCGTCCGGGGCGTCCTACGAGCAGTACTTC. Drawing the rest from reference TRBV11-1 and TRBJ2-7, the complete variable domain is EAEVAQSPRYKITEKSQAVAFWCDPISGHATLYWYRQILGQGPELLVQFQDESVVDDSQLPKDRFSAERLKGVDSTLKIQPAELGDSAMYLCASSLSSGASYEQYFGPGTRLTVT.

Points on this clonotype: A much larger clone differs from this one at a single base, so this may be a read error. The chain combines TRBV20-1 with TRBJ1-1; tentatively, D is TRBD1 (6 bases). With 1 base removed from V and 7 bases from J, the gap between germline ends came to 22 bases. This CDR3 is built from 16 residues. CDR1 DFQATT and CDR2 SNEGSKA come from the germline V gene (reference sequence). CDR3: CSARGGGGGSVNEAFF. CDR3 DNA sequence: TGCAGTGCTAGAGGTGGAGGCGGGGGCAGTGTTAATGAAGCTTTCTTT.

This rearrangement joins TRBV5-1 to TRBJ2-5; TRBD2 aligns across 10 bases. The trim removed 7 bases at V and 5 bases at J, leaving 11 bases unmatched. CDR3 size: 15 residues. CDR1 and CDR2 from the germline V gene are SGHRS and YFSETQ. CDR3 amino acids: CASGGTSVVGETQYF. As DNA, the CDR3 is TGCGCCAGCGGAGGGACTAGCGTGGTTGGGGAGACCCAGTACTTC.

The sample holds a few counts of this clonotype. The chain has TRBV20-1 and TRBJ2-2, with TRBD2 matching 8 bases. Per the germline V gene, CDR1 is DFQATT and CDR2 is SNEGSKA (reference sequence). The length of the CDR3 is 13 residues. CDR3 DNA: TGCAGCGTCCCGGGGGGGATCACCGGGGAGCTGTTTTTT. Protein sequence: CSVPGGITGELFF.

This clonotype was detected only a few times. This CDR3 reads CASSLAFAGGPSTDYEQYF. CDR3 DNA: TGTGCCAGCAGCTTAGCTTTCGCGGGGGGGCCTAGCACGGACTACGAGCAGTACTTC. The V gene is TRBV7-2, the J gene TRBJ2-7; TRBD2 aligns across 9 bases. Germline loops: CDR1 SGHTA, CDR2 FQGNSA. V was pared by 0 bases and J by 3 bases, with 15 bases of the junction left unmatched. This CDR3 spans 19 amino acids.

This clonotype appeared a few times. The chain links TRBV13 to TRBJ1-2; 9 bases fit TRBD1. The CDR3 totals 15 residues. Per germline, CDR1 PRHDT and CDR2 FYEKMQ (reference sequence). V gave up 7 bases and J gave up 8 bases; unmatched junction bases: 14. The DNA of the CDR3 is TGTGCCAGCACCCTTTTCCCCGGGACAGGGATGGGCTACACCTTC. This codes for CASTLFPGTGMGYTF.

The chain has TRBV9 and TRBJ1-1; D remains ambiguous. Per the germline V gene, CDR1 is SGDLS and CDR2 is YYNGEE. V was cut by 6 bases and J by 10 bases, with 7 bases left in between. The CDR3 length is 9 residues. This chain's CDR3 is CASIGGAFF. The DNA of the CDR3 is TGTGCCAGCATCGGAGGAGCTTTCTTT.

This clonotype has just a few counts. An end of the junction differs from the germline gene, which may be a read error. The V gene is TRBV7-9, the J gene TRBJ1-2, with D possibly being TRBD1 (5 bases). Germline V lookup: CDR1 SEHNR, CDR2 FQNEAQ (reference sequence). The CDR3 is 15 residues long. CDR3 sequence reads: CASRQVGDRRYGYTF. CDR3 bases: TGCGCCAGCAGGCAAGTCGGGGACCGCCGCTATGGCTACACCTTC.

The sample holds many counts of this clonotype. The chain couples TRBV25-1 to TRBJ2-7; D unclear. This CDR3 is built from 11 residues. V lost 3 bases and J 4 bases, leaving 4 bases between the germline ends. CDR1 is MGHDK and CDR2 is SYGVNS in the germline V gene. The CDR3: CASSDRYEQYF. The CDR3 bases are TGTGCCAGCAGTGACCGATACGAGCAGTACTTC.

The rearrangement uses TRBV19 and TRBJ1-4; D gene uncertain. Deletions cut 1 base from V and 8 bases from J, with 11 bases between. The CDR3 contains 14 residues. Germline lookup yields CDR1 LNHDA and CDR2 SQIVND (reference sequence). CDR3: CASSIGMDREKLFF. The CDR3 nucleotides read TGTGCCAGTAGTATAGGCATGGACCGCGAAAAACTGTTTTTT. The variable domain in full, with the rest retrieved from reference TRBV19 and TRBJ1-4, is DGGITQSPKYLFRKEGQNVTLSCEQNLNHDAMYWYRQDPGQGLRLIYYSQIVNDFQKGDIAEGYSVSREKKESFPLTVTSAQKNPTAFYLCASSIGMDREKLFFGSGTQLSVL.

This clonotype was counted many times. This chain connects TRBV20-1 to TRBJ1-5; D not certain. V was cut by 4 bases and J by 4 bases, with 14 bases left in between. CDR1 and CDR2 from the germline V gene are DFQATT and SNEGSKA (reference sequence). The CDR3 spans 14 residues. CDR3 amino acids: CSATPGHSNQPQHF. CDR3 DNA: TGCAGTGCTACGCCCGGCCATTCAAATCAGCCCCAGCATTTT.

This clonotype appeared once. A much more abundant neighbour one base away suggests this may be a read error. The missing conserved phenylalanine or tryptophan at the end of this CDR3 makes a read error likely. The V and J genes are TRBV10-3 and TRBJ2-7; 8 bases align to TRBD2. This CDR3 comprises 15 residues. From germline, CDR1 is ENHRY and CDR2 SYGVKD. In nucleotides, the CDR3 is TGTGCCAGCAGTTACACGGGTGAGAGCGGGAGCGAGCAGTACTTA. The encoded protein is CASSYTGESGSEQYL.

There are many counts of this clonotype. CDR3 nucleotide sequence: TGCAGCGTTGATCGGGTTACCTATGGCTACACCTTC. Translation: CSVDRVTYGYTF. The chain uses TRBV29-1 and TRBJ1-2; D ambiguous. CDR3 length: 12 residues. CDR1 is SQVTM, CDR2 ANQGSEA, per germline. Trimming shortened V by 3 bases and J by 4 bases, and 9 bases separated the two germline ends.

This rearrangement joins TRBV7-9 to TRBJ2-3, with 7 bases aligning to TRBD1. This CDR3 spans 14 amino acids. From germline, CDR1 is SEHNR and CDR2 FQNEAQ (reference sequence). V shed 4 bases, J shed 3 bases, and the junction held 4 bases outside the gene matches. The CDR3 sequence is CASSSIQGTDTQYF. Written as DNA, the CDR3 is TGTGCCAGCAGCTCAATACAGGGGACAGATACGCAGTATTTT.